A single sample gave rise to the 2 T cell receptor beta chains below, sequenced in a study of T cell responses to AZD1222 COVID-19 vaccine. Assay: immunoSEQ multiplex PCR; the TCRdb copy retains only in-frame clones and omits some. The table records about 110,000 clones, around 87% of them present only once. This sample comprised peripheral blood, obtained 28 days after the second AZD1222 dose. The receptors were gathered from an adult who received the AZD1222 COVID-19 vaccine.

The chain employs TRBV5-1 and TRBJ2-5; D gene unclear. Germline V gene data show CDR1 as SGHRS and CDR2 as YFSETQ. This CDR3 is built from 15 residues. V was shortened by 5 bases and J by 4 bases, with 18 bases between the two germline ends. The CDR3 region is CASSSQPGPRETQYF. DNA for the CDR3: TGCGCCAGCAGTTCACAACCCGGGCCCAGAGAGACCCAGTACTTC.

In its sample, this clone was seen a few times. This chain uses TRBV12-5 with TRBJ2-1; D ambiguous. V lost 0 bases and J 10 bases, leaving 4 bases between the germline ends. From germline, CDR1 is LGHNT and CDR2 FRNRAP. This CDR3 contains 11 residues. CDR3 coding DNA: TGTGCTAGTGGTTTGGTGGCAGAGCAGTTCTTC. Protein product: CASGLVAEQFF.